What follows are 16 T cell receptor beta chains derived from one specimen sequenced in a study of identical twins. TCRdb reprocessed the 5' RACE reads via MiXCR and lists one record per CDR3 protein. The sample yields 700,000 or so distinct CDR3 sequences, around 8.6% seen once. The same sample was also studied in work on yellow fever vaccine responses in identical twins.

The sequenced material came from PBMCs. These TCRs come from a woman in her late teens or twenties in good health.

The chain is built from TRBV5-4 and TRBJ2-6, with D perhaps matching TRBD2 (5 bases). Trimming left V 4 bases short and J 2 bases short, with 10 bases between. CDR1 and CDR2 from the germline V gene are SGHNT and YYREEE (reference sequence). The CDR3 contains 15 residues. CDR3 sequence: CASSQVGAGANVLTF. The CDR3, as DNA: TGTGCCAGCAGCCAAGTGGGAGCTGGGGCCAACGTCCTGACTTTC.

This chain uses TRBV5-1 with TRBJ2-5; the D gene could be TRBD1 or TRBD2 (5 bases each). This CDR3 comprises 14 residues. Trimming removed 0 bases at V and 5 bases at J, with 11 bases between. CDR1 SGHRS and CDR2 YFSETQ come from the germline V gene. This CDR3 is CASSLGIRDETQYF. CDR3 DNA sequence: TGCGCCAGCAGCTTGGGGATTCGGGACGAGACCCAGTACTTC. The variable domain in full, completed from reference TRBV5-1 and TRBJ2-5, reads KAGVTQTPRYLIKTRGQQVTLSCSPISGHRSVSWYQQTPGQGLQFLFEYFSETQRNKGNFPGRFSGRQFSNSRSEMNVSTLELGDSALYLCASSLGIRDETQYFGPGTRLLVL.

This clonotype was counted at least ten times. This sequence joins TRBV11-2 and TRBJ2-5, with 7 bases identical to TRBD2. Trimming cost V 3 bases and J 1 base; bases outside gene matches: 8. CDR1 SGHAT and CDR2 FQNNGV come from the germline V gene. CDR3 size: 16 residues. The CDR3 DNA reads as TGTGCCAGCAGCTTTACGGCTAGCGGCCTCCAAGAGACCCAGTACTTC. Translation: CASSFTASGLQETQYF.

This clonotype was recorded at least ten times. The V call is TRBV5-1, the J call TRBJ2-1, with 8 bases fitting TRBD2. This CDR3 has 17 residues. Germline V lookup: CDR1 SGHRS, CDR2 YFSETQ. The V and J ends lost 2 bases and 5 bases, in that order; junction bases with no gene match: 12. The CDR3 is CASSFESFSGVNNEQFF. The DNA of the CDR3 is TGCGCCAGCAGCTTTGAGTCGTTTAGCGGGGTCAACAATGAGCAGTTCTTC.

The genes are TRBV7-6 and TRBJ2-7; D is perhaps TRBD1 or TRBD2 (6 bases each). The CDR3 contains 16 residues. Trimming cost V 3 bases and J 7 bases, with 22 bases left between them. Per germline, CDR1 SGHVS and CDR2 FNYEAQ. The CDR3 spells CASSFGGLKTGQEQYF. CDR3 sequence (DNA): TGTGCCAGCAGCTTCGGGGGTTTGAAAACAGGGCAAGAGCAGTACTTC. Drawing the rest from reference TRBV7-6 and TRBJ2-7, the complete variable domain is GAGVSQSPRYKVTKRGQDVALRCDPISGHVSLYWYRQALGQGPEFLTYFNYEAQQDKSGLPNDRFSAERPEGSISTLTIQRTEQRDSAMYRCASSFGGLKTGQEQYFGPGTRLTVT.

Ten or more counts support this clonotype. The chain carries TRBV28 and TRBJ2-1; the D is unclear. CDR1 MDHEN and CDR2 SYDVKM come from the germline V gene. The CDR3 loop spans 12 amino acids. V lost 5 bases to trimming and J lost 6 bases, with 8 bases between them. This CDR3 reads CASSRVGNEQFF. CDR3 coding DNA: TGTGCCAGCAGTCGGGTCGGCAATGAGCAGTTCTTC. Variable domain in full (rest from reference TRBV28 and TRBJ2-1): DVKVTQSSRYLVKRTGEKVFLECVQDMDHENMFWYRQDPGLGLRLIYFSYDVKMKEKGDIPEGYSVSREKKERFSLILESASTNQTSMYLCASSRVGNEQFFGPGTRLTVL.

This clonotype was detected only a few times. The rearrangement uses TRBV6-2 or TRBV6-3 and TRBJ1-1, with D possibly being TRBD1 (5 bases). V was shortened by 0 bases and J by 0 bases, with 5 bases between the two germline ends. This CDR3 contains 14 residues. Germline V lookup: CDR1 MNHEY, CDR2 SVGEGT. In DNA, the CDR3 is TGTGCCAGCAGTTACTCGACAGTGAACACTGAAGCTTTCTTT. This gives the protein CASSYSTVNTEAFF.

V and J are TRBV20-1 and TRBJ2-7; D unresolved. V was cut by 5 bases and J by 3 bases, with 17 bases left in between. The germline gives CDR1 DFQATT, CDR2 SNEGSKA (reference sequence). The CDR3 sequence is 14 residues long. The CDR3 protein is CSAPNRALNYEQYF. CDR3 sequence (DNA): TGCAGTGCTCCGAACCGGGCCCTCAACTACGAGCAGTACTTC.

This clonotype was found many times. This sequence joins TRBV20-1 and TRBJ2-1; TRBD1 matches 8 bases. This CDR3 contains 16 residues. Germline trimming cut 0 bases from V and 9 bases from J; bases unmatched to any gene: 13. Looked up from germline, CDR1 is DFQATT and CDR2 is SNEGSKA (reference sequence). The CDR3 reads CSARDFRQGAPSEQFF. DNA of the CDR3: TGCAGTGCTAGAGATTTTAGGCAGGGGGCTCCCAGTGAGCAGTTCTTC.

There are a few counts of this clonotype. This chain joins TRBV28 and TRBJ2-7, with unresolved D. The germline V gene encodes CDR1 MDHEN and CDR2 SYDVKM. Deletions cut 8 bases from V and 0 bases from J, with 8 bases between. CDR3 length: 12 amino acids. CDR3 sequence (DNA): TGTGCCAGCTTACAGTACTCCTACGAGCAGTACTTC. Amino acid sequence: CASLQYSYEQYF.

This clonotype was seen a handful of times. The V call is TRBV10-2, the J call TRBJ2-1; the D gene is possibly TRBD2 (6 bases). This CDR3 has 14 amino acids. The ends were cut back, 7 bases at V and 6 bases at J, with 16 bases in the middle. Germline loops: CDR1 WSHSY, CDR2 SAAADI. The CDR3 DNA is TGCGCCAGCATGAGAGAGGAGGGAGCCAATGAGCAGTTCTTC. Its translation is CASMREEGANEQFF.

The J gene is TRBJ2-1, the V gene TRBV18; no clear D gene. Germline values: CDR1 KGHSH, CDR2 LQKENI. The CDR3 totals 13 residues. V gave up 5 bases and J gave up 4 bases, with 9 bases separating them. CDR3: CASSTDRYNEQFF. CDR3 coding DNA: TGTGCCAGCTCAACCGACCGTTACAATGAGCAGTTCTTC.

The chain combines TRBV5-1 with TRBJ2-7; either TRBD1 or TRBD2 may fit D (6 bases each). CDR1 and CDR2 (germline): SGHRS, YFSETQ. Trimming shortened V by 3 bases and J by 5 bases, and 15 bases separated the two germline ends. This CDR3 contains 14 residues. CDR3 bases: TGCGCCAGCAGCTGGTATTCGGGGGCCGACGAGCAGTACTTC. Encoded protein: CASSWYSGADEQYF. Full variable domain (missing parts from reference TRBV5-1 and TRBJ2-7): KAGVTQTPRYLIKTRGQQVTLSCSPISGHRSVSWYQQTPGQGLQFLFEYFSETQRNKGNFPGRFSGRQFSNSRSEMNVSTLELGDSALYLCASSWYSGADEQYFGPGTRLTVT.

In this sample, this clonotype turned up a few times. The CDR3 reads CASSSQQEETQYF. In DNA form, the CDR3 reads TGTGCCAGCAGCTCTCAACAGGAAGAGACCCAGTACTTC. The rearrangement uses TRBV7-9 and TRBJ2-5, with a weak D call TRBD1 (5 bases). From germline, CDR1 is SEHNR and CDR2 FQNEAQ (reference sequence). This CDR3 comprises 13 residues. V was clipped by 4 bases and J by 3 bases, with 9 bases between them. The full variable domain, completed using reference TRBV7-9 and TRBJ2-5, is DTGVSQNPRHKITKRGQNVTFRCDPISEHNRLYWYRQTLGQGPEFLTYFQNEAQLEKSRLLSDRFSAERPKGSFSTLEIQRTEQGDSAMYLCASSSQQEETQYFGPGTRLLVL.

This clonotype was seen ten or more times. The V call is TRBV7-8, the J call TRBJ2-5; possibly TRBD1 or TRBD2 for D (5 bases each). Germline V gene data show CDR1 as SGHVS and CDR2 as FQNEAQ. The CDR3 runs 16 residues. Trimming left V 0 bases short and J 4 bases short, with 15 bases between. The CDR3 nucleotides read TGTGCCAGCAGCTTAGCGAGGGCAGGGACGGGAGAGACCCAGTACTTC. Its protein product is CASSLARAGTGETQYF.

This clonotype came up many times. The chain employs TRBV5-1 and TRBJ2-1, with 11 positions matching TRBD2. Germline CDR1 SGHRS, CDR2 YFSETQ. This CDR3 is built from 19 residues. The V and J ends lost 4 bases and 4 bases, in that order; junction bases with no gene match: 16. The CDR3 DNA is TGCGCCAGCAGCCCGGGGGCCCTAGCGGGGGGAGCTTTATACAATGAGCAGTTCTTC. Translation: CASSPGALAGGALYNEQFF.